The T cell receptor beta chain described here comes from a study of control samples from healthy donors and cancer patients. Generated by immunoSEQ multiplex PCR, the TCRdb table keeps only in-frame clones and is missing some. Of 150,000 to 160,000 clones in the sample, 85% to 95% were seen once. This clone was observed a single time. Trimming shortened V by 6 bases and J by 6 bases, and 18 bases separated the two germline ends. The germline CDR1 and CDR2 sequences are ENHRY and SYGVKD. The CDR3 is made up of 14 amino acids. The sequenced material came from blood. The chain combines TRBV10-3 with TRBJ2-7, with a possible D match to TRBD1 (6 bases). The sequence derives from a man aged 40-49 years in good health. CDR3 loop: CAIRAQGPGAEQYF. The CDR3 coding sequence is TGTGCCATCAGGGCGCAGGGGCCTGGCGCCGAGCAGTACTTC.